Following are 7 T cell receptor beta chains from one sample sequenced in a study of PD-L1 blockade in urothelial cancer. Clones were sequenced by immunoSEQ multiplex PCR, and TCRdb holds only the in-frame ones, with some missing. The sample holds about 74,000 clones; less than 90% are singletons and the top ten take around 4.7%. The sample was PBMCs, taken around atezolizumab (anti-PD-L1) treatment. The receptor set was obtained from a man between 65 and 85 years old with urothelial cancer.

This chain connects TRBV15 to TRBJ2-7; perhaps TRBD1 as D (5 bases). From germline, CDR1 is LNHNV and CDR2 YYDKDF (reference sequence). This CDR3 comprises 13 residues. Between the trimmed V and J ends, which lost 5 bases and 4 bases, there was a span of 12 bases. CDR3 residues: CATSGAGRYEQYF. Here the CDR3 DNA reads TGTGCCACCAGCGGGGCAGGGCGGTACGAGCAGTACTTC.

The chain employs TRBV6-5 and TRBJ2-7, with D perhaps TRBD2 (5 bases). CDR1 is MNHEY and CDR2 is SVGAGI in the germline V gene. Trimming left V 5 bases short and J 3 bases short, with 14 bases between. The CDR3 length is 14 residues. CDR3 coding DNA: TGTGCCAGCAGTATGAGCGGCAACGTCTACGAGCAGTACTTC. Translating gives CASSMSGNVYEQYF.

V is TRBV28 and J is TRBJ1-5; 10 nucleotides agree with TRBD1. Per the germline V gene, CDR1 is MDHEN and CDR2 is SYDVKM. This CDR3 is built from 18 residues. J lost 0 bases, V lost 4 bases, and 9 bases had no gene match. The CDR3 coding sequence is TGTGCCAGCAGTTCCCTGGACAGGGGGTTTTATAGCAATCAGCCCCAGCATTTT. Residues: CASSSLDRGFYSNQPQHF. The variable domain in full, with the rest retrieved from reference TRBV28 and TRBJ1-5, is DVKVTQSSRYLVKRTGEKVFLECVQDMDHENMFWYRQDPGLGLRLIYFSYDVKMKEKGDIPEGYSVSREKKERFSLILESASTNQTSMYLCASSSLDRGFYSNQPQHFGDGTRLSIL.

This chain links TRBV5-8 with TRBJ1-4, with 11 positions matching TRBD1. V lost 3 bases and J lost 8; bases outside the gene matches: 3. Germline V lookup: CDR1 SGHTS, CDR2 YDEGEE. This CDR3 is built from 14 residues. CDR3 sequence: CASSSGQGGEKLFF. DNA of the CDR3: TGTGCCAGCAGCTCGGGACAGGGGGGGGAAAAACTGTTTTTT.

The chain uses TRBV15 and TRBJ1-5, with D hard to call. Germline CDR1 LNHNV, CDR2 YYDKDF (reference sequence). There are 19 residues in the CDR3. V was clipped by 0 bases and J by 0 bases, with 18 bases between them. The CDR3 nucleotides read TGTGCCACCAGCAGAGATCTGGAGTCAGTTATCTATAGCAATCAGCCCCAGCATTTT. Protein: CATSRDLESVIYSNQPQHF.

CDR3: CASSPSAGDQPQHF. CDR3 in DNA: TGCGCCAGCAGCCCAAGTGCAGGGGACCAGCCCCAGCATTTT. The J gene is TRBJ1-5, the V gene TRBV5-1, with D perhaps matching TRBD1 (6 bases). Germline-derived CDR1 and CDR2 are SGHRS and YFSETQ. V was clipped by 4 bases and J by 7 bases, with 15 bases between them. This CDR3 is 14 amino acids long.

This clone was counted once. The rearrangement joins TRBV5-6 to TRBJ2-7; D may be TRBD2 (5 bases). CDR1 and CDR2 from the germline V gene are SGHDT and YYEEEE. V gave up 4 bases and J gave up 2 bases, with 16 bases separating them. This CDR3 region has 15 residues. This CDR3 reads CASSIASGLAYEQYF. CDR3 bases: TGTGCCAGCAGCATTGCGAGCGGATTGGCCTACGAGCAGTACTTC.